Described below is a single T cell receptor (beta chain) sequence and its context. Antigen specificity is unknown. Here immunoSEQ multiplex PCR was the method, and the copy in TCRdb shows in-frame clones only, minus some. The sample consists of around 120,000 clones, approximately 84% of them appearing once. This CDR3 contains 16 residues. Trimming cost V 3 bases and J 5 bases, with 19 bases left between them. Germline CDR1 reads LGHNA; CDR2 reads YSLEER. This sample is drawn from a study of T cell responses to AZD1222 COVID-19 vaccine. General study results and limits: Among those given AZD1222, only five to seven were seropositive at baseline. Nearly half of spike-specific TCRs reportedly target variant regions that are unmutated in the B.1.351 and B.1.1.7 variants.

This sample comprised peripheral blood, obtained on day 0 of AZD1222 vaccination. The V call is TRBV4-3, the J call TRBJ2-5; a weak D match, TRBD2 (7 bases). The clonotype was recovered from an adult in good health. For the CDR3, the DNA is TGCGCCAGCAGCCAGGCCCGTGGGGGGGCGCGGGAGACCCAGTACTTC. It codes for CASSQARGGARETQYF.